Listed below are T cell receptor beta chains from one sample, sequenced in a study of beta chain features in type 1 diabetes. The table came from immunoSEQ multiplex PCR; TCRdb's copy has only in-frame clones and leaves some out. The table shows around 710,000 clones, with around 12% occurring only once. The sequenced material came from naive CD4+ T cells from blood. All receptors come from a man aged 25-40 years with type 1 diabetes. Both conserved end residues are part of each CDR3. The D gene is left open where the match is weak. For some rows the clone size is stated as once, few or many, or as a class when expanded; others skip it.

j_call | clone_size | d_call | v_call | cdr3_aa | cdr3_nt
TRBJ2-5 | few | TRBD1 | TRBV5-1 | CASSLLSGGKETQYF | TGCGCCAGCAGCTTGTTGTCAGGGGGTAAGGAGACCCAGTACTTC
TRBJ1-1 | - | - | TRBV29-1 | CSVSQVEATEAFF | TGCAGCGTTAGTCAGGTAGAGGCCACTGAAGCTTTCTTT
TRBJ1-3 | - | TRBD1 | TRBV4-3 | CASSRQDRAGNTIYF | TGCGCCAGCAGCCGGCAAGACAGGGCTGGAAACACCATATATTTT
TRBJ2-3 | few | - | TRBV29-1 | CSVEDYRRTDTQYF | TGCAGCGTTGAAGACTACAGGCGCACAGATACGCAGTATTTT
TRBJ1-2 | few | TRBD1 | TRBV27 | CASSFHSLGQGKGYTF | TGTGCCAGCAGTTTCCATTCTTTAGGACAGGGTAAAGGCTACACCTTC
TRBJ1-2 | few | TRBD1 | TRBV2 | CASSETGVYGYTF | TGTGCCAGCAGTGAGACAGGGGTTTATGGCTACACCTTC
TRBJ1-2 | few | - | TRBV7-2 | CASSPRGANYGYTF | TGTGCCAGCAGCCCCCGGGGGGCTAACTATGGCTACACCTTC
TRBJ2-1 | - | - | TRBV19 | CASSISVSSYNEQFF | TGTGCCAGTAGTATATCGGTTTCTTCCTACAATGAGCAGTTCTTC
TRBJ2-4 | - | - | TRBV14 | CASSRDRVGIQYF | TGTGCCAGCAGCCGCGACCGAGTTGGCATTCAGTACTTC
TRBJ2-6 | few | TRBD1 | TRBV10-3 | CAIRGQGTRSGANVLTF | TGTGCCATCAGGGGACAGGGGACCCGCTCTGGGGCCAACGTCCTGACTTTC
TRBJ2-2 | - | - | TRBV6-6 | CASSYLQTPVSGELFF | TGTGCCAGCAGTTACTTGCAGACCCCCGTTAGCGGGGAGCTGTTTTTT
TRBJ1-2 | few | - | TRBV4-3 | CASSQTSSQGPYGYTF | TGCGCCAGCAGCCAGACGTCTTCACAGGGACCCTATGGCTACACCTTC
TRBJ2-3 | few | - | TRBV29-1 | CSVDETTSGDTQYF | TGCAGCGTTGATGAGACAACCAGCGGGGATACGCAGTATTTT